A selection of T cell receptor beta chains follows, all from one sample in a study of cytomegalovirus exposure and HLA in healthy donors. Repertoires were generated with immunoSEQ multiplex PCR, while TCRdb's copy carries only in-frame clones and drops some. The table shows 150,000 to 200,000 clones, with around 85% occurring only once. Sequencing was performed on PBMCs. Receptors were obtained from a man aged 50 or older in good health and CMV-seropositive. Each CDR3 is given with its conserved first and last residue. A D gene is named only where the DNA matches it firmly. A clone size is listed for some rows: how often the clone was seen (once, few, many), or a class if it is expanded.

v_gene,len,j_gene,d_gene,abundance,CDR3aa,CDR3nt
TRBV7-2,16,TRBJ1-4,NA,NA,CASSLDVGRANEKLFF,TGTGCCAGCAGCTTAGATGTCGGGAGGGCAAATGAAAAACTGTTTTTT
TRBV4-2,16,TRBJ1-5,NA,few,CASSQDEIGGPQPQHF,TGTGCCAGCAGCCAAGATGAGATCGGGGGGCCTCAGCCCCAGCATTTT
TRBV15,14,TRBJ2-7,NA,once,CATSRDRRGNEQYF,TGTGCCACCAGCAGAGATCGGCGGGGCAACGAGCAGTACTTC
TRBV30,13,TRBJ2-7,NA,NA,CAWSVRQTYEQYF,TGTGCCTGGAGTGTGAGGCAAACCTACGAGCAGTACTTC
TRBV13,15,TRBJ1-2,NA,few,CASSFSPPEARGYTF,TGTGCCAGCAGCTTCAGCCCCCCAGAGGCACGGGGCTACACCTTC
TRBV5-1,15,TRBJ2-2,NA,NA,CASSLDFTNTGELFF,TGCGCCAGCAGCTTGGACTTCACGAACACCGGGGAGCTGTTTTTT
TRBV5-1,17,TRBJ2-5,TRBD2,NA,CASSRGTSGRNLETQYF,TGCGCCAGCAGCCGGGGGACTAGCGGGAGGAATTTGGAGACCCAGTACTTC
TRBV29-1,15,TRBJ2-7,TRBD2,few,CSGSGTRSGAYEQYF,TGCAGCGGCTCCGGGACTAGGAGTGGCGCCTACGAGCAGTACTTC
TRBV18,15,TRBJ2-7,NA,NA,CASSPSPQGKYEQYF,TGTGCCAGCTCACCAAGTCCGCAGGGGAAGTACGAGCAGTACTTC
TRBV5-1,15,TRBJ2-2,NA,NA,CASSLAPGYTGELFF,TGCGCCAGCAGCTTGGCCCCGGGGTACACCGGGGAGCTGTTTTTT
TRBV6-1,13,TRBJ1-2,NA,NA,CASSVRDNYGYTF,TGTGCCAGCAGTGTTAGAGATAACTATGGCTACACCTTC
TRBV28,16,TRBJ1-2,TRBD1,few,CASSPTRTGLSYGYTF,TGTGCCAGCAGTCCTACTCGGACAGGGTTGTCCTATGGCTACACCTTC
TRBV7-6,16,TRBJ2-1,TRBD2,NA,CASSLGTSGTGNEQFF,TGTGCCAGCAGCCTTGGGACTAGCGGGACAGGGAATGAGCAGTTCTTC
TRBV11-3,14,TRBJ1-1,NA,NA,CASSLGHSNTEAFF,TGTGCCAGCAGCTTGGGACATTCGAACACTGAAGCTTTCTTT
TRBV25-1,15,TRBJ2-7,TRBD1,once,CASSESGTGGITEYF,TGTGCCAGCAGTGAATCGGGGACAGGGGGGATTACCGAGTACTTC
TRBV7-8,15,TRBJ2-5,TRBD2,NA,CASSLSSGRIETQYF,TGTGCCAGCAGCTTATCTAGCGGGAGGATTGAGACCCAGTACTTC
TRBV7-2,15,TRBJ2-7,TRBD1,NA,CASSANRDRAVGPSF,TGTGCCAGCAGCGCCAACCGGGACAGGGCCGTGGGCCCGTCCTTC
TRBV7-2,17,TRBJ2-5,TRBD2,NA,CASSPGLAGGHQETQYF,TGTGCCAGCAGCCCCGGACTAGCGGGAGGCCACCAAGAGACCCAGTACTTC
TRBV4-1,15,TRBJ2-7,NA,once,CASSQDPGSPYEQYF,TGCGCCAGCAGCCAAGATCCGGGGTCCCCGTACGAGCAGTACTTC